One TCR beta chain is described in this entry. Its specificity is not known. The source of the sample is a study of T cell responses to AZD1222 COVID-19 vaccine. Findings of the study overall: The study reported that nearly half of spike-specific TCRs target unmutated variant regions. Spike-specific TCR breadth and depth went up after people got two AZD1222 doses. The number of AZD1222 recipients seropositive at baseline was only 5 to 7. Vaccine-associated CD4 TCRs ranged over spike, dominating at 160-218 and 743-854.

Assay: immunoSEQ multiplex PCR; the TCRdb copy retains only in-frame clones and omits some. The repertoire holds about 83,000 clones, with roughly 90% as singletons. V lost 5 bases to trimming and J lost 3 bases, with 11 bases between them. The length of the CDR3 is 13 residues. The germline V gene has CDR1 SNHLY and CDR2 FYNNEI. This sequence joins TRBV2 and TRBJ2-7; D is possibly TRBD1 or TRBD2 (5 bases each). Specimen: peripheral blood, collected on day 0 of MenACWY control vaccination. This clonotype was sampled from an adult in good health. The CDR3 is CASSRQGDYEQYF. DNA for the CDR3: TGTGCCAGCAGTAGGCAGGGAGACTACGAGCAGTACTTC.